This record covers a single T cell receptor (beta chain). The data stem from a study of patients and donors after allogeneic stem cell transplantation. TCRdb called the RT-PCR reads again in MiXCR, with one record for every CDR3 protein. The table has 200,000 to 250,000 distinct CDR3 sequences, about 37% seen once; the top ten hold 11%. The CDR3 totals 13 residues. V was clipped by 10 bases and J by 2 bases, with 9 bases between them. Germline assignment: CDR1 MDHEN and CDR2 SYDVKM. Source material: blood, either unsorted or a sorted T cell fraction (not recorded which). The J gene is TRBJ2-6, the V gene TRBV28; D not certain. The receptor was isolated from a human donor who was either an allogeneic HSCT recipient or a stem cell or donor lymphocyte infusion donor (not recorded which). It is not recorded whose cells these are; they may come from a transplant donor. The CDR3 here is CAINPTGANVLTF. In DNA form, the CDR3 reads TGTGCCATTAACCCGACTGGGGCCAACGTCCTGACTTTC.